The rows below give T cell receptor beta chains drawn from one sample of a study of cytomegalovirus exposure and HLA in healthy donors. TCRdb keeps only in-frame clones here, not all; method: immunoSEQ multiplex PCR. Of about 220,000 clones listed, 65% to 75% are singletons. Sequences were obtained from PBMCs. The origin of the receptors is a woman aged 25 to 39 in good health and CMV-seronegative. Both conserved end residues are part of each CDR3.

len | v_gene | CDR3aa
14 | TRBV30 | CAWRRVGVAGELFF
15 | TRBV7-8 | CASSLARPLTGEQYF
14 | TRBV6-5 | CASSPGLAVETQYF
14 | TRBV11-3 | CASSPLRGTPEQFF
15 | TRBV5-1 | CASSPRSGSYYEQYF
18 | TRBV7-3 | CSSSLNGAGGTRGYEQYF
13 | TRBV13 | CASSGTRDSEQYF
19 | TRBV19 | CASSMGGGVRSNSNYGYTF
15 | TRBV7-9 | CASSLEGGYNEKLFF
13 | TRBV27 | CATLAGNLNEQFF
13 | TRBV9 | CASSGGGTDTQYF
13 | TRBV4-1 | CASSQTGGYEQYF
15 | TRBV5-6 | CASSLYELLNNEQFF
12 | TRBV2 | CASSRGNQPQHF
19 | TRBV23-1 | CASSPQKTQGPWMNTEAFF
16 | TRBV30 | CAWSVPTSSYNSPLHF
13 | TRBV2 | CASSDDRGETQYF
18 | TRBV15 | CAISRWAKGAPGPGELFF
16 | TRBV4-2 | CASSQDMGQGIYEQYF
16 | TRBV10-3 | CAISEELAGGNNEQFF
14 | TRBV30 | CAWTSGGGADTQYF
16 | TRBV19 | CASAETYSGRGYEQYF
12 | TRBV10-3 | CAISGGTTEAFF
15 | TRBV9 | CASSVAPTGLDTIYF
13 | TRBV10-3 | CAISDGVWTEAFF
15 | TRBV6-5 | CASSPQYGLNQPQHF
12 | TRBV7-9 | CASSLTYNEQFF
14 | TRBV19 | CASRDSSSTDTQYF
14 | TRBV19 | CASSVQENTGELFF
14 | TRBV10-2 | CASSVELAAYEQYF
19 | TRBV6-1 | CASSALGLAGRASTDTQYF
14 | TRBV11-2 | CASSLEGQLNGYTF
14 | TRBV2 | CASSPDRAKGEQFF
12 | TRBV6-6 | CASSRYSGELFF
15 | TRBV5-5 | CASSSGGNSNQPQHF